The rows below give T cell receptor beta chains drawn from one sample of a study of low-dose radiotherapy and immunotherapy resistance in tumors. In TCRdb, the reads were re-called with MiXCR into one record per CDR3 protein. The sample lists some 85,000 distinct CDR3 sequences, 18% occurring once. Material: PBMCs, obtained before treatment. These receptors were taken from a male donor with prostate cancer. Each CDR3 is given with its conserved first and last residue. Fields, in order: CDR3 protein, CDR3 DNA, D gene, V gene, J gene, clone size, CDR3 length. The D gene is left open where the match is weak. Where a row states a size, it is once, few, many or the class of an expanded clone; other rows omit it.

CDR3aa: CASSYGAGGVIYEQYF
CDR3nt: TGTGCCAGCAGTTACGGGGCTGGGGGCGTTATCTACGAGCAGTACTTC
d_gene: NA
v_gene: TRBV6-2/TRBV6-3
j_gene: TRBJ2-7
abundance: many
len: 16

CDR3aa: CAWSQTRAQPQHF
CDR3nt: TGTGCCTGGAGTCAGACACGAGCGCAGCCCCAGCATTTT
d_gene: NA
v_gene: TRBV30
j_gene: TRBJ1-5
abundance: many
len: 13

CDR3aa: CATSRDFRPGGLYEQFF
CDR3nt: TGTGCCACCAGCAGAGATTTTCGGCCAGGGGGCTTGTATGAGCAGTTCTTC
d_gene: TRBD1
v_gene: TRBV15
j_gene: TRBJ2-1
abundance: many
len: 17

CDR3aa: CASGDRRRGLVSDTQYF
CDR3nt: TGTGCCAGCGGAGACCGGAGACGGGGACTAGTATCAGATACGCAGTATTTT
d_gene: TRBD2
v_gene: TRBV12-3/TRBV12-4
j_gene: TRBJ2-3
abundance: many
len: 17

CDR3aa: CSVALAGGPYEQYF
CDR3nt: TGCAGCGTGGCCCTAGCGGGAGGCCCCTACGAGCAGTACTTC
d_gene: TRBD2
v_gene: TRBV29-1
j_gene: TRBJ2-7
abundance: many
len: 14

CDR3aa: CSARDLGQVGDTQYF
CDR3nt: TGCAGTGCTAGAGATCTGGGGCAGGTGGGAGATACGCAGTATTTT
d_gene: NA
v_gene: TRBV20-1
j_gene: TRBJ2-3
abundance: many
len: 15

CDR3aa: CATQTGTSGANVLTF
CDR3nt: TGTGCCACCCAAACAGGTACCTCTGGGGCCAACGTCCTGACTTTC
d_gene: NA
v_gene: TRBV24-1
j_gene: TRBJ2-6
abundance: many
len: 15

CDR3aa: CSALRRLAGDYNEQFF
CDR3nt: TGCAGTGCTCTCCGAAGACTAGCGGGAGACTACAATGAGCAGTTCTTC
d_gene: TRBD2
v_gene: TRBV20-1
j_gene: TRBJ2-1
abundance: many
len: 16

CDR3aa: CASSQRGQSFISSYNEQFF
CDR3nt: TGTGCCAGCAGTCAGAGGGGACAAAGCTTTATCTCCTCCTACAATGAGCAGTTCTTC
d_gene: NA
v_gene: TRBV12-3/TRBV12-4
j_gene: TRBJ2-1
abundance: many
len: 19

CDR3aa: CASSKVGLMGQETQYF
CDR3nt: TGTGCCAGCAGCAAAGTGGGGCTTATGGGCCAAGAGACCCAGTACTTC
d_gene: NA
v_gene: TRBV21-1
j_gene: TRBJ2-5
abundance: NA
len: 16

CDR3aa: CASSLGSASYEQYF
CDR3nt: TGTGCCAGCAGCTTGGGTTCTGCCTCCTACGAGCAGTACTTC
d_gene: NA
v_gene: TRBV5-5
j_gene: TRBJ2-7
abundance: many
len: 14

CDR3aa: CSARIRSFTDTQYF
CDR3nt: TGCAGTGCTAGAATTAGAAGTTTCACAGATACGCAGTATTTT
d_gene: NA
v_gene: TRBV20-1
j_gene: TRBJ2-3
abundance: NA
len: 14

CDR3aa: CSARDLRGGFYEQYF
CDR3nt: TGCAGTGCTAGAGACCTTCGCGGGGGATTCTACGAGCAGTACTTC
d_gene: TRBD2
v_gene: TRBV20-1
j_gene: TRBJ2-7
abundance: many
len: 15

CDR3aa: CAGSVSSGVYEQYF
CDR3nt: TGTGCCGGCAGCGTATCCAGCGGGGTATACGAGCAGTACTTC
d_gene: TRBD2
v_gene: TRBV9
j_gene: TRBJ2-7
abundance: many
len: 14

CDR3aa: CASSPSGGSTEAFF
CDR3nt: TGTGCCAGCAGCCCCTCAGGGGGCAGCACTGAAGCTTTCTTT
d_gene: TRBD1
v_gene: TRBV5-1
j_gene: TRBJ1-1
abundance: many
len: 14

CDR3aa: CASSEEKGTTEKLFF
CDR3nt: TGTGCCAGCAGTGAAGAAAAGGGAACTACTGAAAAACTGTTTTTT
d_gene: NA
v_gene: TRBV2
j_gene: TRBJ1-4
abundance: NA
len: 15

CDR3aa: CASSLSSVYSYEQYF
CDR3nt: TGCGCCAGCAGCTTGTCGTCAGTCTACTCCTACGAGCAGTACTTC
d_gene: NA
v_gene: TRBV5-1
j_gene: TRBJ2-7
abundance: many
len: 15

CDR3aa: CASSSGPRGRNSYEQYF
CDR3nt: TGTGCCAGCAGTTCCGGCCCTCGGGGACGAAACTCCTACGAGCAGTACTTC
d_gene: NA
v_gene: TRBV6-2/TRBV6-3
j_gene: TRBJ2-7
abundance: many
len: 17

CDR3aa: CSARASGSYEQYF
CDR3nt: TGCAGTGCTAGGGCTAGCGGGAGTTACGAGCAGTACTTC
d_gene: TRBD2
v_gene: TRBV20-1
j_gene: TRBJ2-7
abundance: many
len: 13

CDR3aa: CASSPATAGELFF
CDR3nt: TGTGCCAGCAGCCCCGCGACGGCCGGGGAGCTGTTTTTT
d_gene: NA
v_gene: TRBV7-9
j_gene: TRBJ2-2
abundance: many
len: 13

CDR3aa: CASSSIRPGGTDTQYF
CDR3nt: TGTGCCAGCAGTTCAATCCGCCCGGGGGGCACAGATACGCAGTATTTT
d_gene: NA
v_gene: TRBV6-1
j_gene: TRBJ2-3
abundance: many
len: 16

CDR3aa: CASSKIGIGGSTDTGELFF
CDR3nt: TGTGCCAGCAGCAAAATCGGGATAGGCGGGAGTACGGATACCGGGGAGCTGTTTTTT
d_gene: NA
v_gene: TRBV21-1
j_gene: TRBJ2-2
abundance: many
len: 19

CDR3aa: CASSLAPGRVNQPQHF
CDR3nt: TGTGCCAGCAGCTTGGCCCCAGGGAGGGTCAATCAGCCCCAGCATTTT
d_gene: NA
v_gene: TRBV5-5
j_gene: TRBJ1-5
abundance: few
len: 16

CDR3aa: CASSPTRQGTEQYF
CDR3nt: TGTGCCAGTAGTCCCACTCGACAGGGAACTGAGCAGTACTTC
d_gene: TRBD1
v_gene: TRBV19
j_gene: TRBJ2-7
abundance: NA
len: 14

CDR3aa: CAWRVAGVSNEQFF
CDR3nt: TGTGCCTGGAGAGTAGCGGGAGTTTCCAATGAGCAGTTCTTC
d_gene: TRBD2
v_gene: TRBV30
j_gene: TRBJ2-1
abundance: many
len: 14

CDR3aa: CASSPTVYGYTF
CDR3nt: TGTGCCAGCAGCCCGACGGTTTATGGCTACACCTTC
d_gene: NA
v_gene: TRBV7-2
j_gene: TRBJ1-2
abundance: once
len: 12

CDR3aa: CASSPRDRGIPEAFF
CDR3nt: TGCGCCAGCAGCCCCCGGGACAGGGGAATCCCTGAAGCTTTCTTT
d_gene: TRBD1
v_gene: TRBV4-1
j_gene: TRBJ1-1
abundance: many
len: 15

CDR3aa: CASSTPGIEQYF
CDR3nt: TGCGCCAGCAGCACCCCGGGGATCGAGCAGTACTTC
d_gene: NA
v_gene: TRBV5-1
j_gene: TRBJ2-7
abundance: many
len: 12

CDR3aa: CAWSLGVFYGQETQYF
CDR3nt: TGTGCCTGGAGTCTTGGAGTATTCTACGGGCAAGAGACCCAGTACTTC
d_gene: NA
v_gene: TRBV30
j_gene: TRBJ2-5
abundance: NA
len: 16

CDR3aa: CASSLVQDYGYTF
CDR3nt: TGCGCCAGCAGCTTGGTACAGGACTATGGCTACACCTTC
d_gene: NA
v_gene: TRBV5-1
j_gene: TRBJ1-2
abundance: NA
len: 13

CDR3aa: CASGGFYNEQFF
CDR3nt: TGTGCCAGCGGGGGATTCTACAATGAGCAGTTCTTC
d_gene: NA
v_gene: TRBV19
j_gene: TRBJ2-1
abundance: many
len: 12

CDR3aa: CASSVQDFNEQFF
CDR3nt: TGTGCCAGCAGCGTACAGGACTTCAATGAGCAGTTCTTC
d_gene: NA
v_gene: TRBV9
j_gene: TRBJ2-1
abundance: many
len: 13

CDR3aa: CSAPPAVGEKLFF
CDR3nt: TGCAGTGCCCCCCCCGCAGTAGGTGAAAAACTGTTTTTT
d_gene: NA
v_gene: TRBV20-1
j_gene: TRBJ1-4
abundance: many
len: 13

CDR3aa: CATSALGLPHLNEQFF
CDR3nt: TGTGCCACCAGTGCCCTGGGACTCCCGCACCTCAATGAGCAGTTCTTC
d_gene: NA
v_gene: TRBV24-1
j_gene: TRBJ2-1
abundance: NA
len: 16

CDR3aa: CASSTSRTGLHQPQHF
CDR3nt: TGTGCCAGCTCAACCTCTCGGACAGGCCTCCATCAGCCCCAGCATTTT
d_gene: TRBD1
v_gene: TRBV18
j_gene: TRBJ1-5
abundance: few
len: 16

CDR3aa: CASSYSDRDNQPQHF
CDR3nt: TGTGCCAGCAGTTACTCGGACAGGGACAATCAGCCCCAGCATTTT
d_gene: TRBD1
v_gene: TRBV6-8
j_gene: TRBJ1-5
abundance: many
len: 15

CDR3aa: CASGIDRGRGEQYF
CDR3nt: TGTGCCAGCGGAATTGACAGGGGGCGCGGCGAGCAGTACTTC
d_gene: TRBD1
v_gene: TRBV5-3
j_gene: TRBJ2-7
abundance: many
len: 14

CDR3aa: CASSLLLTSSLRSNEQFF
CDR3nt: TGTGCCAGCAGCTTACTGTTAACTTCCAGCCTCAGGTCCAATGAGCAGTTCTTC
d_gene: NA
v_gene: TRBV7-2
j_gene: TRBJ2-1
abundance: NA
len: 18

CDR3aa: CASSSGTLNTGELFF
CDR3nt: TGTGCCAGCAGCTCCGGGACACTTAACACCGGGGAGCTGTTTTTT
d_gene: NA
v_gene: TRBV6-5
j_gene: TRBJ2-2
abundance: many
len: 15

CDR3aa: CASSKERGQSTDTQYF
CDR3nt: TGTGCCAGCAGCAAGGAAAGGGGACAGAGCACAGATACGCAGTATTTT
d_gene: TRBD1
v_gene: TRBV7-8
j_gene: TRBJ2-3
abundance: many
len: 16

CDR3aa: CASSPRDRVGYEQYF
CDR3nt: TGTGCCAGCAGTCCCCGGGACAGGGTTGGCTACGAGCAGTACTTC
d_gene: TRBD1
v_gene: TRBV6-2/TRBV6-3
j_gene: TRBJ2-7
abundance: many
len: 15

CDR3aa: CASSPMATSDEQYF
CDR3nt: TGTGCCAGCTCACCAATGGCGACTAGCGACGAGCAGTACTTC
d_gene: TRBD2
v_gene: TRBV18
j_gene: TRBJ2-7
abundance: many
len: 14